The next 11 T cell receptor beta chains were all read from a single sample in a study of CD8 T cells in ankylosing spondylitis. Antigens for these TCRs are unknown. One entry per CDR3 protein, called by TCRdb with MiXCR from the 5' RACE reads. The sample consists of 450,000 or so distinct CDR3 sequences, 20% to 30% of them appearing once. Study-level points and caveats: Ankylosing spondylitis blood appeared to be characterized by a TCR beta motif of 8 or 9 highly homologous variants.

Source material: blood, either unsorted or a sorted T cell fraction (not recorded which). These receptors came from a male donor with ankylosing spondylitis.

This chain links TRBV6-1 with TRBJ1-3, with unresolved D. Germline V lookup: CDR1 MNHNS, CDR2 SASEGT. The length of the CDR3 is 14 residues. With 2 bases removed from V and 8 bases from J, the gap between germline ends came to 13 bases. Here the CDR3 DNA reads TGTGCCAGCAGTGAAAGCGAAAATGGGGACACCATATATTTT. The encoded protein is CASSESENGDTIYF.

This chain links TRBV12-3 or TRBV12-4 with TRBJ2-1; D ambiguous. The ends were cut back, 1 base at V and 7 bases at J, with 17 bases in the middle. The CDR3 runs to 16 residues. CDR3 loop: CASSLEALRPGNEQFF. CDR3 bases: TGTGCCAGCAGTTTAGAGGCCTTACGCCCGGGTAATGAGCAGTTCTTC.

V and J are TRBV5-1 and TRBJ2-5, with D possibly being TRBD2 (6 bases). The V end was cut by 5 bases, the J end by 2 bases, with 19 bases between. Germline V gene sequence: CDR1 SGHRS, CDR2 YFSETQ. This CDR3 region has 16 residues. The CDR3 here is CASSWVGGPGQETQYF. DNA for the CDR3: TGCGCCAGCAGTTGGGTGGGAGGACCAGGACAAGAGACCCAGTACTTC.

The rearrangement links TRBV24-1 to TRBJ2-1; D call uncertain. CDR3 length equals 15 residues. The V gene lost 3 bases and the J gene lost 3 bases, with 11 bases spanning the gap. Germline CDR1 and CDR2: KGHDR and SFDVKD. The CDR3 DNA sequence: TGTGCCACCAGTGATCCCTCGAAGGACTACAATGAGCAGTTCTTC. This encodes CATSDPSKDYNEQFF.

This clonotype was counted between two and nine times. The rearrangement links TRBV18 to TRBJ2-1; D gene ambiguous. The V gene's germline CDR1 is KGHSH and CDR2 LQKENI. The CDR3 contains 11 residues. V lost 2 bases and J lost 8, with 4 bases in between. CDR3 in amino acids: CASSPSDEQFF. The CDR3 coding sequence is TGTGCCAGCTCACCATCGGATGAGCAGTTCTTC.

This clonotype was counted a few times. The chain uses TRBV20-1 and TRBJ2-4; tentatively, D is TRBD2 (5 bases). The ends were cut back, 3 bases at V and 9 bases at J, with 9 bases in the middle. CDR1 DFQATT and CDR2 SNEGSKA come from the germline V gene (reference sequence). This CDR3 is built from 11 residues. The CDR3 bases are TGCAGTGCTAGGTCAGCGGCCATTCAGTACTTC. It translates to CSARSAAIQYF.

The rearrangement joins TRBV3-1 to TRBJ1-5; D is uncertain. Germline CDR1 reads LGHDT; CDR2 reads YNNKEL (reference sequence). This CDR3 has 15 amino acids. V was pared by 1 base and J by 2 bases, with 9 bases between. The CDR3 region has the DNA TGTGCCAGCAGCCAAGGGTCCTTTGGCAATCAGCCCCAGCATTTT. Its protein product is CASSQGSFGNQPQHF.

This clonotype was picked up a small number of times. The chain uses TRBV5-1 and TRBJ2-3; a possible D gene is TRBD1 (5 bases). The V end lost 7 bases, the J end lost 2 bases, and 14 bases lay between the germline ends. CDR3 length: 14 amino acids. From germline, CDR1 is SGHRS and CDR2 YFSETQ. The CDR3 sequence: CASALGQLTDTQYF. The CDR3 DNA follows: TGCGCCAGCGCGCTGGGGCAGCTCACAGATACGCAGTATTTT.

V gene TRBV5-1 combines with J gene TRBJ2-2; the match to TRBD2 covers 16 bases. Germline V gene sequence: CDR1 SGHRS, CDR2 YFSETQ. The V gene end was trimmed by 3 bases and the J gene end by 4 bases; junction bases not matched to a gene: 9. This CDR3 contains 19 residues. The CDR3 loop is CASSWTGTSGRATTGELFF. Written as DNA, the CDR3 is TGCGCCAGCAGCTGGACCGGGACTAGCGGGAGGGCCACCACCGGGGAGCTGTTTTTT.

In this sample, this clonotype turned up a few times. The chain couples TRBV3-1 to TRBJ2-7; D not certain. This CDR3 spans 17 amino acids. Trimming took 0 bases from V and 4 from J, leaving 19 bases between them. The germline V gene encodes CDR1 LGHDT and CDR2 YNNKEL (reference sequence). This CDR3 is CASSQEGRADPLYEQYV. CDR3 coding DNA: TGTGCCAGCAGCCAAGAGGGTCGGGCAGACCCCCTTTACGAGCAGTACGTC.

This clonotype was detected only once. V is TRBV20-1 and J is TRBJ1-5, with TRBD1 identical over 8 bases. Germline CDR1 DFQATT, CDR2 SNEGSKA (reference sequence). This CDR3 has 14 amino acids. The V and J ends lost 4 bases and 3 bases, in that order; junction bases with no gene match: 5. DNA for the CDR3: TGCAGTGCTATAGGGACAGGCTACAATCAGCCCCAGCATTTT. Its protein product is CSAIGTGYNQPQHF.